This TCR beta chain appears in the sequencing data of a study of spatial heterogeneity in lung cancer. Background on the study: Beta-chain sequences consistently outnumbered alpha-chain sequences in detection.

The CDR3 length is 13 residues. V was cut by 9 bases and J by 8 bases, with 16 bases left in between. The germline V gene encodes CDR1 KGHDR and CDR2 SFDVKD. The library protocol tagged each TCR cDNA with a unique molecular identifier. One entry per CDR3 protein results from TCRdb running MiXCR on the 5' RACE reads. The profile shows roughly 16,000 distinct CDR3 sequences, about 6.5% of them singletons. Time point in this sample: sample taken at primary tumor resection. Tumor, nontumor lung or frozen PBMC supplied whole RNA that was sequenced unsorted. Study-level points and caveats: It was found that expanded intratumoral alpha and beta TCR counts tracked tumor mutation counts.

Ten or more counts support this clonotype. What it binds is unknown. The receptor comes from a female donor with early-stage non-small cell lung cancer. The chain combines TRBV24-1 with TRBJ2-1, with D possibly matching TRBD1 (6 bases). The material was lung tumor tissue, obtained at surgery. CDR3 residues: CATSRSAGDEQFF. CDR3 DNA: TGTGCCACCTCTAGGTCGGCAGGGGATGAGCAGTTCTTC.